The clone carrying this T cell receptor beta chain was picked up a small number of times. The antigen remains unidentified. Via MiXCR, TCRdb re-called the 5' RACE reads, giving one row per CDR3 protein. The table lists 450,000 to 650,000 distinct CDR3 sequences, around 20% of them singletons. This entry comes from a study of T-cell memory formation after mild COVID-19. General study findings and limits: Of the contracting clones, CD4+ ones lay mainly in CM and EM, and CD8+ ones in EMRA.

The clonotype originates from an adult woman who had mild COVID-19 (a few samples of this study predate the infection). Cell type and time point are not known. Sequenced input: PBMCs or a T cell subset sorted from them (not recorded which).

For the CDR3, the DNA is TGTGCCAGCAGTTTTTTGGTAGCGGGAGCCAATGAGCAGTTCTTC. It is translated as CASSFLVAGANEQFF. The V call is TRBV27, the J call TRBJ2-1, with 9 bases lining up with TRBD2. The V segment lost 3 bases and the J segment 6 bases; nucleotides outside the gene matches: 6. In germline, CDR1 is MNHEY, CDR2 SMNVEV (reference sequence). The CDR3 contains 15 residues.